This T cell receptor beta chain came from a study of T-cell reconstitution after alpha-beta-depleted transplantation in children. The CDR3 consists of 15 residues. V was clipped by 5 bases and J by 1 base; unmatched bases: 4. Germline values: CDR1 SGHAT, CDR2 FQNNGV. Preparation of the TCRbeta library used unique molecular identifiers. MiXCR, run by TCRdb on the PCR reads, gives a single entry per CDR3 protein. The sample lists hundreds of thousands of distinct CDR3 sequences; approximately 15% were seen once. The sample in question was PBMCs from the stem cell graft donor, obtained from the stem cell graft. The receptor was derived from a human donor who donated a stem cell graft to a child with acute myeloid leukemia. The chain recombines TRBV11-2 with TRBJ2-2; 7 bases match TRBD2. In DNA, the CDR3 is TGTGCCAGCAGCGGGTGGGGGGGGAACACCGGGGAGCTGTTTTTT. This codes for CASSGWGGNTGELFF.